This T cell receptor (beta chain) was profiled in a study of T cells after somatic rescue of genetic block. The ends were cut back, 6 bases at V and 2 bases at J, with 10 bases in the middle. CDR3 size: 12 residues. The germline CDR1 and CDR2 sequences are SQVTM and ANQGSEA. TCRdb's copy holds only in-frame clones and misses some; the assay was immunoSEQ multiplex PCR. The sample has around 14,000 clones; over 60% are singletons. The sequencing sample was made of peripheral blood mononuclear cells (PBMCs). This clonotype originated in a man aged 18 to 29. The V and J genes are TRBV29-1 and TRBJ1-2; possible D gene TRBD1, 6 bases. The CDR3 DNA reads TGCAGCGTGCTCACAGGGAACTATGGCTACACCTTC. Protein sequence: CSVLTGNYGYTF.